The 2 T cell receptor beta chains presented below share a single source sample, sequenced in a study of T cell changes during pregnancy in multiple sclerosis. The repertoire was sequenced with immunoSEQ multiplex PCR; TCRdb's copy has only in-frame clones and lacks some. This repertoire shows 50,000 to 60,000 clones, 90% found once; its top ten account for 2% to 2.5%. Sequenced here: peripheral blood, sampled in the first trimester of pregnancy. These receptors were obtained from a female donor in good health, enrolled as a control in a pregnancy study.

V usage is TRBV7-9 and J usage is TRBJ2-4; 7 nucleotides match TRBD1. Germline loops: CDR1 SEHNR, CDR2 FQNEAQ (reference sequence). The CDR3 spans 14 residues. V shed 4 bases and J 1 base; nucleotides not matched to a gene: 1. The DNA for the CDR3 is TGTGCCAGCAGCTCGGGACAGGCCAAAAACATTCAGTACTTC. Translating gives CASSSGQAKNIQYF.

This clone was detected only once. The chain carries TRBV27 and TRBJ2-7; no firm D call. V shed 7 bases and J shed 2 bases, with 18 bases lying between them. Germline assignment: CDR1 MNHEY and CDR2 SMNVEV (reference sequence). This CDR3 has 15 amino acids. DNA of the CDR3: TGTGCCAGCATACCCGCCTTTCGAGAACCCTACGAGCAGTACTTC. Translation: CASIPAFREPYEQYF.